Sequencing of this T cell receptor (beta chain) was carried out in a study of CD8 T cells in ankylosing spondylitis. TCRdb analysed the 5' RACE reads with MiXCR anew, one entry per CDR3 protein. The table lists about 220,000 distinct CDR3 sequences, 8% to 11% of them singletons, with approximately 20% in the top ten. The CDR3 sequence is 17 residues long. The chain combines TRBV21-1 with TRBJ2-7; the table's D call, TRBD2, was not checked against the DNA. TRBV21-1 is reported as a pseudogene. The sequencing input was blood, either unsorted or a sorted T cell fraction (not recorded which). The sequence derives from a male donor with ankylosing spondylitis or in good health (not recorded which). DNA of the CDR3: TGTGCCAGCAGCCTCACTCCGGGCGGGAAGCCCTCCTACGAGCAGTACTTC. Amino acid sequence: CASSLTPGGKPSYEQYF.